This TCR beta chain was sequenced for a study of HIV-infected patients and healthy controls. Study-level background: Early therapy brought no consistent CD8 count shift, though the CD4:CD8 ratio rose a little.

Follow-up blood was drawn about 14 weeks, roughly three months, after antiretroviral therapy began. All unsorted peripheral T cells were captured because whole blood was used without fractionation. Regarding the study as a whole: Compared with healthy controls, HIV-infected patients showed less CDR3 sharing between individuals. Diversity differences between study cohorts were not due to their slight age and sex differences.

This clonotype has a count of ten or more. Its target is not known. The CDR3 runs to 14 residues. The V gene lost 6 bases and the J gene lost 2 bases, with 14 bases spanning the gap. The germline V gene has CDR1 DFQATT and CDR2 SNEGSKA (reference sequence). Alpha and beta constant-region primers primed reverse transcription of about 0.5 ug RNA. Separate chain-specific third strand synthesis with multiplexing indices produced the alpha and beta libraries. Each CDR3 protein gets one entry after TCRdb re-called the 5' RACE reads with MiXCR. The table includes more than 15,000 distinct CDR3 sequences, 7.5% to 10% detected once.

The receptor's source is an adult with HIV infection. Material: blood, obtained during antiretroviral therapy. This chain uses TRBV20-1 with TRBJ1-5, with a possible D match to TRBD1 (5 bases). The CDR3 DNA reads as TGCAGTGCCAGGCGGGGAGGGGGCAATCAGCCCCAGCATTTT. It specifies CSARRGGGNQPQHF.